This T cell receptor (beta chain) stems from a study of a mutant IDH1 vaccine in newly diagnosed glioma. Study in general: There were roughly 60% males and roughly 38% females among treated patients, whose mean age was about 38 years. Therapy received beforehand was radiotherapy, temozolomide, or both, with most patients given both.

Remarks on this clone: Its target is unknown.

CDR3 length: 13 residues. V gave up 2 bases and J gave up 5 bases; unmatched junction bases: 2. Germline V lookup: CDR1 SGHNT, CDR2 YYREEE (reference sequence). Sample time point: week 47, end of study. Mutant IDH1 20-mer peptide, at 300 ug, made up each vaccine dose, with topical imiquimod. Those who donated had recent WHO grade 3 or 4 IDH1-mutant, ATRX-lost astrocytomas. Assay: immunoSEQ multiplex PCR; the TCRdb copy retains only in-frame clones and omits some. The table includes about 11,000 clones, 81% detected once. Material: PBMCs, obtained from a glioma patient whose treatment included an IDH1 peptide vaccine. The sequence was collected from a man aged 25-40 years with glioma. J is TRBJ1-2 and V is TRBV5-4, with 8 nucleotides matching TRBD1. The CDR3 DNA reads as TGTGCCAGCAGCTTTCAGGGGGCGTATGGCTACACCTTC. It specifies CASSFQGAYGYTF.